This T cell receptor beta chain was retrieved from a study of blood T cells in healthy people across ages. The people who gave samples were healthy Caucasians from Russia, aged about 6 to 95. Using a J-beta primer mix together with a sample-barcoded 5' primer, a second PCR was run for roughly 6 to 12 cycles. TCRdb re-called the 5' RACE reads with MiXCR, one entry per CDR3 protein. This repertoire shows 920,000 or so distinct CDR3 sequences, 35% to 50% found once; its top ten account for about 20%. This clonotype turned up a few times. The clonotype comes from a woman aged 55-70 years in good health. The specimen was blood.

CDR3 coding DNA: TGCAGTGCTAGACCGTCGCTAGGCAATCAGCCCCAGCATTTT. Protein: CSARPSLGNQPQHF. The rearrangement links TRBV20-1 to TRBJ1-5; no reliable D call. Germline V lookup: CDR1 DFQATT, CDR2 SNEGSKA (reference sequence). The CDR3 totals 14 residues. Trimming took off 2 bases at V and 2 bases at J, with 10 bases between the two ends.